A single T cell receptor (beta chain) is shown here with its context. Its antigen is unidentified. These data are taken from a study of PD-1 blockade in mismatch repair-deficient tumors. General study points: Rapid post-treatment expansion, then contraction, generally preceding radiologic response, marked tumor-resident clones.

TCRdb's copy holds only in-frame clones and misses some; the assay was immunoSEQ multiplex PCR. This table has about 130,000 clones, around nine tenths appearing once. The receptor's source is an adult with mismatch repair-deficient cancer. Here the sequenced sample was peripheral blood, taken 70 to 72 weeks after starting pembrolizumab.

The CDR3 protein is CASSTGGVSYNEQFF. CDR3 in DNA: TGTGCCAGCAGCACCGGGGGAGTCTCCTACAATGAGCAGTTCTTC. This chain connects TRBV9 to TRBJ2-1, with D maybe TRBD2 (6 bases). The CDR3 is 15 residues long. Germline V gene data show CDR1 as SGDLS and CDR2 as YYNGEE. Trimming took off 4 bases at V and 0 bases at J, with 11 bases between the two ends.